The entry that follows covers one TCR beta chain sequence. This clonotype was picked up a small number of times. The antigen it recognizes is unknown. Base qualities are not at hand, and no much larger clone is one base apart. This entry is derived from a study of blood T cells in healthy people across ages (dated by TCRdb to the mid-2010s). Broadly, across the study: In model experiments, template switching captured roughly one uniquely barcoded TCR beta cDNA molecule for every two T cells. The donors were split into four age groups: young (average 16 years), middle-aged (39), aged (approximately 60) and long-lived (approximately 80). Using the same blood draw, the study looked at two additional independent replicas of 1 million unique cDNA reads for two donors, one aged 18 to 30 and the other aged 80 or older. To track age-related changes in TCR beta repertoire diversity, the study relied on deep sequencing normalized with unique cDNA molecular identifiers.

The 40 or so donors, aged about 6 to 100 years, were systemically healthy Caucasian individuals from Russia. Each donor gave roughly 9 milliliters of peripheral blood, drawn into EDTA-treated Vacutainer tubes. PBMCs were isolated by Ficoll-Paque density-gradient centrifugation, with at least 6.5 million obtained per sample. Trizol reagent was used to extract total RNA from the PBMCs, yielding at least 5.5 micrograms per sample. For every donor, flow cytometry on a PBMC aliquot measured the percentage of naive CD45RAhigh/CD27high T cells. Library construction relied on 5' RACE. Data came from an Illumina HiSeq 2500. The second PCR ran for about 7 to 11 cycles and used a J-beta primer mix along with a sample-barcoded 5' primer. A unique molecular identifier was introduced onto each TCR beta cDNA molecule by a template-switch 5' adaptor carrying 12 random nucleotides. Each sample yielded at least 3 million CDR3-containing paired-end reads. All of the RNA was converted into first-strand cDNA using the Mint cDNA synthesis kit, with a TRBC-specific oligonucleotide serving as the primer. Following uracil-DNA glycosylase treatment, all cDNA underwent a first 18-cycle PCR with the universal primers M1SS and BC2_uni_R. Regarding the original processing steps: Each sample was normalized by randomly selecting 1 million high-quality reads, each carrying a distinct molecular identifier. Instead of being binned into consensus sequences, reads with shared molecular identifiers were discarded. MiTCR, with a Q25 quality threshold and the strictest error-elimination algorithm, was used for CDR3 identification, clonotype clustering and error correction. A nonparametric unseen species model with Euler transformation was used to estimate a lower bound on total TCR beta diversity. TCRdb's own reprocessing of the public reads used fastp at Q25 and MiXCR and kept productive beta chains. Here each entry gathers all rows of one CDR3 protein and keeps the most common genes and DNA. TCRdb, not the authors, supplied the V and J calls. For this sample the table gives roughly 1,100,000 distinct CDR3 sequences, of which roughly a quarter were detected only once. Around 0.7% of the sample is taken by the ten largest.

Study-wide findings and limitations: Compared with the aged group, the long-lived group had more naive CD4+ T cells, fewer expanded clones and increased TCR diversity, suggesting age selection. Donor CMV infection status was unknown, potentially confounding age-related changes in expanded clonotypes. Observed TCR beta diversity correlated strongly with the percentage of naive T cells measured by flow cytometry. As age increased, observed TCR beta diversity per million T cells dropped in a roughly linear way, and a significant reduction was already evident by age 40. Estimates of total diversity based on one million sequenced T cells were considered lower bounds and underestimates. Conclusive comparison of naive and antigen-experienced compartments was prevented by the profiling of bulk unsorted PBMCs.

From its cysteine to its phenylalanine, the CDR3 spans 12 amino acids. Kept here is only the CDR3 DNA, which spans 36 bases and is read in frame from base 1. Reading the germline V gene (reference sequence) gives CDR1 DFQATT and CDR2 SNEGSKA. These same data were also listed under a study on T cells of mothers and their children. As the second study states: The donors were nine systemically healthy Caucasian individuals, made up of three mothers and their six children. cDNA synthesis consumed the entire amount of extracted RNA, loaded at around 1.5 ug RNA in each 15 ul reaction. Sample barcodes and 2-4 random nucleotides were added via the M1S primer in the second PCR. More than 9 million TCR beta CDR3 reads were obtained from each mother, and 2.5 million to 3 million reads were obtained from each child. Thymic selection shapes the output of TCR recombination in a similar way in related and unrelated pairs, and inherited differences have a minor effect. Normalized repertoire overlap was always slightly but never significantly higher in related than unrelated mother-child pairs. Persistent microchimeric T cell clones were not detected, at a sensitivity of around 100 clones per million clonotypes. In the study, deep NGS was used to compare the TCR beta repertoires of mothers and children, and features distinguishing related mother-child pairs from unrelated individuals were sought. Mothers averaged about 37 +/- 4 years of age and children averaged around 10 +/- 4 years. After adapters were ligated using NEBNext reagents, the libraries underwent 100+100 nt paired-end sequencing on an Illumina HiSeq 2000. To prevent cross-contamination, the mother and child libraries were prepared one month apart and sequenced in separate runs. Each donor had between about 450,000 and 2,100,000 distinct TCR beta clonotypes identified. Naive TCR beta clonotypes were estimated from low-frequency clonotypes matched to each donor's FACS-determined naive share, without sorting.

The chain employs TRBV20-1 and TRBJ2-5; 7 nucleotides in the junction match TRBD2. The J call is uncertain, as TRBJ2-1 better fits the DNA end. The TCR was taken from a girl aged 2-9 years in good health. The sample was blood. In nucleotide form, the sequence is TGCAGTGCTAGGGTGGGGGGGGATGAGCAGTTCTTC. The translation is CSARVGGDEQFF.